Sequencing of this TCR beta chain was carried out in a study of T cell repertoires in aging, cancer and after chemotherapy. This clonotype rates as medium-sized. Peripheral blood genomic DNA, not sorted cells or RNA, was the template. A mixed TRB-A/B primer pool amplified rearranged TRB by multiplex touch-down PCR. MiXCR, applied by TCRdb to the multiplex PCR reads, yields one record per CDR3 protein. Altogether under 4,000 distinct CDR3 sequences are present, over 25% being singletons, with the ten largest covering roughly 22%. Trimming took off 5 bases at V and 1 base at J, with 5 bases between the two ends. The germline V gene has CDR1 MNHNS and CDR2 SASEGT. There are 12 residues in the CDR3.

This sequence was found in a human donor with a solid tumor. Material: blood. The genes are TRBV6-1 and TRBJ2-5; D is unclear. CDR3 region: CASSSSQETQYF. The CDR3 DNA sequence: TGTGCCAGCAGTAGCTCCCAAGAGACCCAGTACTTC.